The 3 T cell receptor beta chains listed next were all sequenced from one sample in a study of blood T cell repertoires in COVID-19. TCRdb's copy holds only in-frame clones and misses some; the assay was immunoSEQ multiplex PCR. Of 25,000 to 35,000 clones listed, approximately 83% are singletons. Sample: peripheral blood. All receptors come from a human donor in a cohort sampled during active COVID-19.

J is TRBJ1-1 and V is TRBV10-3; the D is unclear. Between the trimmed V and J ends, which lost 4 bases and 1 base, there was a span of 10 bases. The CDR3 loop spans 14 amino acids. The germline V gene encodes CDR1 ENHRY and CDR2 SYGVKD. CDR3 loop: CAISATPGNTEAFF. Here the CDR3 DNA reads TGTGCCATCAGTGCAACTCCTGGGAACACTGAAGCTTTCTTT.

J is TRBJ2-7 and V is TRBV11-2; perhaps TRBD1 as D (6 bases). Germline V gene sequence: CDR1 SGHAT, CDR2 FQNNGV. V shed 5 bases and J shed 7 bases, with 12 bases lying between them. This CDR3 is built from 12 residues. CDR3 nucleotide sequence: TGTGCCAGCAGCGCACAGGGATGGGAGCAGTACTTC. The encoded protein is CASSAQGWEQYF.

CDR3 loop: CASSLLGQAGEQYF. Here the CDR3 DNA reads TGTGCCAGCAGTCTACTCGGACAGGCGGGCGAGCAGTACTTC. The chain joins TRBV6-2 or TRBV6-3 to TRBJ2-7; 7 bases line up with TRBD1. Trimming took 5 bases from V and 6 from J; bases not matched to a gene: 10. The CDR3 spans 14 residues. The germline gives CDR1 MNHEY, CDR2 SVGEGT.